This T cell receptor (beta chain) was identified in a study of blood T cell repertoires in COVID-19. Produced via immunoSEQ multiplex PCR; TCRdb's table is partial and in-frame only. The repertoire has fewer than 250,000 clones, around four fifths of them found once; the top ten carry about 7.4%. V gave up 4 bases and J gave up 6 bases; unmatched junction bases: 15. The CDR3 contains 17 residues. Germline lookup yields CDR1 SGHDT and CDR2 YYEEEE. This sequence originates from a woman aged 50 to 60 with acute or convalescent COVID-19. The specimen sequenced was peripheral blood. The V call is TRBV5-6, the J call TRBJ2-1; 8 bases fit TRBD2. CDR3 coding DNA: TGTGCCAGCAGCCAGACCGGACTAGCCCCGATGGGCAATGAGCAGTTCTTC. Amino acid sequence: CASSQTGLAPMGNEQFF.